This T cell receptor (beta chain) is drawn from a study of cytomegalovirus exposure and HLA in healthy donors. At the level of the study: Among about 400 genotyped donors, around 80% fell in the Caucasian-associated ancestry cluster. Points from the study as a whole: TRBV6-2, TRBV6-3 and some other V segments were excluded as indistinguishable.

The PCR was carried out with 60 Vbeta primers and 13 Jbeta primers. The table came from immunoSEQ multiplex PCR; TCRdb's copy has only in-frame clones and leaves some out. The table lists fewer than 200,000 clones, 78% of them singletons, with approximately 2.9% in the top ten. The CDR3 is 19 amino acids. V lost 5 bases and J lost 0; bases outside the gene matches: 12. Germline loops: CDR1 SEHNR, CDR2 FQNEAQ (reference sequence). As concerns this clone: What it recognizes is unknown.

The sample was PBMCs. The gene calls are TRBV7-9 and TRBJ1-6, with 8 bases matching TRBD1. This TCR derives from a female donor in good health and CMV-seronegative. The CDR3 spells CASSPSLDRVSSYNSPLHF. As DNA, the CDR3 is TGTGCCAGCAGCCCATCCTTGGACAGGGTCAGCTCCTATAATTCACCCCTCCACTTT.